This TCR beta chain emerged from a study of blood T cell repertoires in COVID-19. About the study: Sample material is recorded as cDNA or gDNA derived from T cells, B-cell-depleted T cells, or PBMCs.

The data were produced by immunoSEQ multiplex PCR, yet TCRdb's version contains in-frame clones alone and is incomplete. The sample has around 110,000 clones; about four fifths are singletons. V gave up 1 base and J gave up 2 bases, with 9 bases separating them. CDR1 and CDR2 from the germline V gene are GTSNPN and SVGIG (reference sequence). The CDR3 contains 13 residues. There are a few counts of this clone. Sample: peripheral blood. The chain uses TRBV30 and TRBJ2-7; D is unclear. This sequence originates from a man between 60 and 75 years old with active or convalescent COVID-19. The CDR3 bases are TGTGCCTGGAGTGGGAGAGGAACCTACGAGCAGTACTTC. This gives the protein CAWSGRGTYEQYF.